Shown below are 9 T cell receptor beta chains from a single sample sequenced in a study of blood T cell repertoires in COVID-19. Here immunoSEQ multiplex PCR was the method, and the copy in TCRdb shows in-frame clones only, minus some. Of roughly 180,000 clones in the sample, approximately 87% were seen once. The sequenced sample was PBMCs or T cells enriched from blood (not recorded which). The origin of the receptors is a woman in her forties or fifties who had recovered from COVID-19.

The V gene is TRBV5-1, the J gene TRBJ1-2; a weak D match, TRBD1 (6 bases). The germline V gene has CDR1 SGHRS and CDR2 YFSETQ. CDR3 length equals 14 residues. V was shortened by 4 bases and J by 4 bases, with 14 bases between the two germline ends. CDR3 nucleotides: TGCGCCAGCAGCCCCGGGGGGGCGACCTATGGCTACACCTTC. Its translation: CASSPGGATYGYTF.

CDR3 residues: CASSQAPTGVKYPSYEQYV. In nucleotides, the CDR3 is TGCGCCAGCAGCCAAGCCCCGACAGGGGTCAAGTATCCCAGCTACGAGCAGTACGTC. V is TRBV4-3 and J is TRBJ2-7; 8 nucleotides agree with TRBD1. The V and J ends lost 1 base and 3 bases, in that order; junction bases with no gene match: 17. There are 19 residues in the CDR3. The germline gives CDR1 LGHNA, CDR2 YSLEER.

The CDR3 DNA sequence: TGCGCCAGCGCGGGGGGCACAGATACGCAGTATTTT. This sequence encodes CASAGGTDTQYF. The chain recombines TRBV10-2 with TRBJ2-3, with 7 nucleotides matching TRBD2. The CDR3 contains 12 residues. J gave up 1 base and V 8 bases, and 0 bases lay outside the gene matches. Per germline, CDR1 WSHSY and CDR2 SAAADI.

The V and J genes are TRBV28 and TRBJ1-6, with a possible D match to TRBD1 (6 bases). Trimming removed 8 bases at V and 7 bases at J, with 12 bases between. Germline lookup yields CDR1 MDHEN and CDR2 SYDVKM. This CDR3 comprises 13 residues. The CDR3 coding sequence is TGTGCCAGCGCCCGGACAGACAATTCACCCCTCCACTTT. Translated, it gives CASARTDNSPLHF.

The V call is TRBV19, the J call TRBJ2-5; D may be TRBD2 (6 bases). The V and J ends lost 4 bases and 5 bases respectively, with 8 bases between them. There are 12 residues in the CDR3. Germline loops: CDR1 LNHDA, CDR2 SQIVND (reference sequence). The CDR3 here is CASSNREETQYF. CDR3 nucleotides: TGTGCCAGTAGTAATCGGGAGGAGACCCAGTACTTC.

The CDR3 DNA reads TGTGCCAGCAGTCCTAGGTGGGGCGCTGATGAAGCTTTCTTT. It codes for CASSPRWGADEAFF. The chain combines TRBV5-4 with TRBJ1-1, with a possible D match to TRBD1 (5 bases). This CDR3 has 14 residues. Germline-derived CDR1 and CDR2 are SGHNT and YYREEE (reference sequence). The V gene lost 5 bases and the J gene lost 7 bases, with 18 bases spanning the gap. The whole variable domain, filled in from reference TRBV5-4 and TRBJ1-1, reads ETGVTQSPTHLIKTRGQQVTLRCSSQSGHNTVSWYQQALGQGPQFIFQYYREEENGRGNFPPRFSGLQFPNYSSELNVNALELDDSALYLCASSPRWGADEAFFGQGTRLTVV.

The chain combines TRBV12-3 or TRBV12-4 with TRBJ1-4, with D possibly matching TRBD1 (6 bases). This CDR3 has 13 residues. Trimming left V 8 bases short and J 3 bases short, with 10 bases between. The CDR3 loop is CASATGSNEKLFF. The CDR3 bases are TGTGCCAGCGCTACAGGGTCTAATGAAAAACTGTTTTTT.

The V and J genes are TRBV5-5 and TRBJ1-4; D gene uncertain. Germline V gene lookup returns CDR1 SGHKS and CDR2 YYEKEE (reference sequence). V was pared by 0 bases and J by 0 bases, with 3 bases between. The CDR3 runs 14 residues. The CDR3 here is CASSLAATNEKLFF. CDR3 bases: TGTGCCAGCAGCTTGGCGGCAACTAATGAAAAACTGTTTTTT.

The chain carries TRBV13 and TRBJ1-1; maybe TRBD1 (6 bases). The germline V and J ends were trimmed by 0 bases and 0 bases, with 20 bases remaining between them. The germline gives CDR1 PRHDT, CDR2 FYEKMQ (reference sequence). The CDR3 runs to 19 residues. The CDR3 protein is CASSLGLGRGRRMNTEAFF. The CDR3 nucleotides are TGTGCCAGCAGCTTAGGGCTTGGGCGGGGGCGCCGGATGAACACTGAAGCTTTCTTT.